Shown below are 26 T cell receptor beta chains from a single sample sequenced in a study of sequential checkpoint blockade in melanoma (dated by TCRdb to between 2018 and 2020). Taken with the paper, the label for treatment or condition translates to: randomized to nivolumab then ipilimumab (arm A) or the reverse (arm B). To prepare the library, the immunoSEQ multiplex PCR assay was applied. Entries here come from immuneACCESS through TCRdb and include only in-frame sequences with V and J called. Some clones fail to appear in such tables; in the studies checked, an unresolved V gene covers under half of the shortfall, and the cause of the remainder is unknown. The sample includes approximately 3,500 clones, with around 23% observed a single time. The ten biggest clones cover approximately 9.1% of the sample. The source was tumor tissue (inferred from file names), collected from a patient given nivolumab and ipilimumab in sequence. These TCRs come from a human donor with melanoma.

This clone is medium-sized (0.01 to 0.1%) within its sample. The CDR3 DNA sequence: TGTGCCAGCAGTGGCGGCCTAGCGGGGACCACAGATACGCAGTATTTT. Its translation is CASSGGLAGTTDTQYF. The chain has TRBV6-8 and TRBJ2-3; the match to TRBD2 covers 9 bases. The CDR3 has 16 amino acids. In germline, CDR1 is MNHGY, CDR2 SAAAGT. V lost 5 bases and J lost 2; bases outside the gene matches: 8.

This clone was seen more than once but under ten times. The gene calls are TRBV12-5 and TRBJ1-1; D might be TRBD1 (5 bases). CDR1 is LGHNT, CDR2 FRNRAP, per germline. The CDR3 covers 13 residues. The CDR3 sequence: CASTITGNTEAFF. CDR3 nucleotides: TGTGCCAGCACCATCACAGGGAACACTGAAGCTTTCTTT. Variable domain in full (rest from reference TRBV12-5 and TRBJ1-1): DARVTQTPRHKVTEMGQEVTMRCQPILGHNTVFWYRQTMMQGLELLAYFRNRAPLDDSGMPKDRFSAEMPDATLATLKIQPSEPRDSAVYFCASTITGNTEAFFGQGTRLTVV.

This clone was recorded at least ten times. V usage is TRBV11-3 and J usage is TRBJ2-5; the D is unclear. This CDR3 spans 16 amino acids. Between the trimmed V and J ends, which lost 5 bases and 2 bases, there was a span of 18 bases. Per germline, CDR1 SGHNT and CDR2 YENEEA. The CDR3 is CASSPTLGNPQETQYF. The CDR3, as DNA: TGTGCCAGCAGCCCAACACTCGGAAACCCACAAGAGACCCAGTACTTC.

This clone is labeled as medium-sized (0.01 to 0.1%). The chain carries TRBV6-8 and TRBJ1-1; D ambiguous. The CDR3 covers 15 residues. Germline values: CDR1 MNHGY, CDR2 SAAAGT. Trimming cost V 0 bases and J 5 bases, with 13 bases left between them. This CDR3 reads CASSYSSNGRTEAFF. The CDR3 DNA is TGTGCCAGCAGTTACTCGAGTAACGGGAGGACTGAAGCTTTCTTT.

This clone occurred a few times. The V call is TRBV25-1, the J call TRBJ1-3, with D unresolved. From germline, CDR1 is MGHDK and CDR2 SYGVNS. Trimming took 3 bases from V and 0 from J, leaving 9 bases between them. CDR3 length: 15 amino acids. The DNA for the CDR3 is TGTGCCAGCAGTGACCAACGCAGCTCTGGAAACACCATATATTTT. Protein sequence: CASSDQRSSGNTIYF.

There are a few counts of this clone. The gene calls are TRBV28 and TRBJ2-3; TRBD2 matches 13 bases. Per the germline V gene, CDR1 is MDHEN and CDR2 is SYDVKM. The CDR3 consists of 17 residues. Unmatched junction bases numbered 6, after V lost 3 bases and J lost 3 bases. The CDR3 loop is CASSLRLAGGGTDTQYF. CDR3 sequence (DNA): TGTGCCAGCAGTTTGAGACTAGCGGGAGGAGGAACAGATACGCAGTATTTT.

This rearrangement joins TRBV6-8 to TRBJ2-2; TRBD1 matches at 7 bases. CDR1 MNHGY and CDR2 SAAAGT come from the germline V gene. The CDR3 consists of 12 residues. V was clipped by 7 bases and J by 7 bases; unmatched bases: 3. This chain's CDR3 is CASNRGGGELFF. The CDR3 DNA reads TGTGCCAGCAACAGGGGTGGCGGGGAGCTGTTTTTT.

V is TRBV19 and J is TRBJ2-7; TRBD1 agrees at 12 bases. This CDR3 region has 14 residues. Germline V CDR1 and CDR2: LNHDA, SQIVND (reference sequence). V lost 5 bases to trimming and J lost 5 bases; unmatched junction nucleotides: 4. CDR3 in amino acids: CASSSGQGANEQYF. CDR3 bases: TGTGCCAGTAGTTCGGGACAGGGGGCAAACGAGCAGTACTTC.

This clone is medium-sized. The rearrangement links TRBV6-8 to TRBJ2-3; D is unresolved. Trimming took off 7 bases at V and 0 bases at J, with 11 bases between the two ends. The CDR3 covers 14 residues. Germline assignment: CDR1 MNHGY and CDR2 SAAAGT. CDR3: CASKLTQSTDTQYF. The DNA of the CDR3 is TGTGCCAGCAAACTAACACAGAGCACAGATACGCAGTATTTT.

This clone turned up a few times. This sequence joins TRBV6-8 and TRBJ1-1; 10 bases are shared with TRBD1. The CDR3 is made up of 15 amino acids. Germline lookup yields CDR1 MNHGY and CDR2 SAAAGT. With 7 bases clipped from V and 3 bases from J, the junction kept 8 bases outside the gene matches. In nucleotides, the CDR3 is TGTGCCAGCACCCTCACCGGGACAGGGGACACTGAAGCTTTCTTT. Its protein is CASTLTGTGDTEAFF.

By share of the sample, this clone is medium-sized. The chain uses TRBV28 and TRBJ1-1; TRBD1 matches at 7 bases. Trimming cost V 5 bases and J 7 bases; bases outside gene matches: 10. The CDR3 is 14 residues long. CDR1 is MDHEN, CDR2 SYDVKM, per germline. CDR3 residues: CASSHRGFQHEAFF. The CDR3 DNA reads TGTGCCAGCAGTCACAGGGGTTTCCAACATGAAGCTTTCTTT.

This clone turned up a few times. The rearrangement links TRBV28 to TRBJ1-4, with D possibly TRBD1 on 5 matching bases. Germline V gene data show CDR1 as MDHEN and CDR2 as SYDVKM. The CDR3 totals 16 residues. The V end was cut by 6 bases, the J end by 5 bases, with 19 bases between. The CDR3 spells CASSLSPGPINEKLFF. CDR3 in DNA: TGTGCCAGCAGCCTATCTCCGGGACCGATAAATGAAAAACTGTTTTTT.

This clone was seen at least ten times. The genes are TRBV7-1 and TRBJ2-3; no definite D call. Being an ORF, TRBV7-1 has a function that is uncertain. The CDR3 is 13 amino acids. With 4 bases removed from V and 2 bases from J, the gap between germline ends came to 7 bases. The CDR3 nucleotides are TGTGCCAGCAGCTTAGGCCCCACAGATACGCAGTATTTT. Its protein product is CASSLGPTDTQYF.

By share, this clone ranks as medium-sized. This chain connects TRBV11-3 to TRBJ2-6, with D uncertain. This CDR3 contains 18 residues. V lost 1 base and J 0 bases, leaving 13 bases between the germline ends. Looked up from germline, CDR1 is SGHNT and CDR2 is YENEEA. The CDR3 spells CASSLGVRSSSGANVLTF. CDR3 DNA sequence: TGTGCCAGCAGCTTAGGCGTCAGATCTAGCTCTGGGGCCAACGTCCTGACTTTC.

By sample share, this clone is medium-sized. The chain is built from TRBV11-3 and TRBJ1-3; D call uncertain. The germline V and J ends were trimmed by 3 bases and 4 bases, with 10 bases remaining between them. Germline values: CDR1 SGHNT, CDR2 YENEEA. This CDR3 has 14 amino acids. CDR3 in amino acids: CASSFAGRGNTIYF. CDR3 nucleotides: TGTGCCAGCAGCTTTGCGGGCAGGGGAAACACCATATATTTT.

The genes are TRBV19 and TRBJ1-4; TRBD1 might be the D (5 bases). The CDR3 loop spans 13 amino acids. V lost 6 bases and J lost 7, with 12 bases in between. CDR1 and CDR2 from the germline V gene are LNHDA and SQIVND (reference sequence). Here the CDR3 reads CASSRVLSEKLFF. The CDR3 DNA sequence: TGTGCCAGTAGCAGGGTACTTAGTGAAAAACTGTTTTTT.

In its sample, this clone is medium-sized. This chain links TRBV11-3 with TRBJ1-5, with 12 bases that match TRBD1. Germline CDR1 is SGHNT and CDR2 is YENEEA. The J segment lost 6 bases and the V segment lost 5 bases, leaving 5 bases of the junction unmatched. CDR3 length equals 15 residues. CDR3 region: CASSRDRGPSQPQHF. DNA of the CDR3: TGTGCCAGCAGCAGGGACAGGGGGCCTAGTCAGCCCCAGCATTTT.

This clone was seen a handful of times. This chain links TRBV5-1 with TRBJ1-2; weak D call: TRBD1 (5 bases). CDR1 and CDR2 (germline): SGHRS, YFSETQ. The CDR3 is 16 residues long. V was cut by 0 bases and J by 4 bases, with 16 bases left in between. In DNA, the CDR3 is TGCGCCAGCAGCTTGGTCATCGGGGGGTTCGGCTATGGCTACACCTTC. This translates into CASSLVIGGFGYGYTF.

The chain joins TRBV28 to TRBJ1-5; D is undetermined. V dropped 2 bases and J dropped 1 base, with 15 bases sitting between them. Germline assignment: CDR1 MDHEN and CDR2 SYDVKM. This CDR3 spans 17 amino acids. CDR3 in DNA: TGTGCCAGCAGTTTAGTAGGTCCCCAGGTCAGCAATCAGCCCCAGCATTTT. This translates into CASSLVGPQVSNQPQHF.

This chain joins TRBV19 and TRBJ2-6; D gene ambiguous. V was cut by 1 base and J by 0 bases, with 7 bases left in between. The germline CDR1 and CDR2 sequences are LNHDA and SQIVND (reference sequence). This CDR3 comprises 16 residues. CDR3 sequence: CASSIGGPSGANVLTF. The CDR3 DNA reads TGTGCCAGTAGTATAGGTGGCCCCTCTGGGGCCAACGTCCTGACTTTC.

This clone was recorded a few times. In DNA, the CDR3 is TGTGCCAGTAGTATAGACGCAACGATCCAAGAGACCCAGTACTTC. The encoded protein is CASSIDATIQETQYF. V is TRBV19 and J is TRBJ2-5, with D hard to call. The CDR3 runs to 15 residues. The V and J ends lost 0 bases and 1 base respectively, with 9 bases between them. CDR1 and CDR2 from the germline V gene are LNHDA and SQIVND (reference sequence).

The chain uses TRBV5-1 and TRBJ1-6, with D perhaps TRBD1 (6 bases). Germline lookup yields CDR1 SGHRS and CDR2 YFSETQ. Deletions cut 1 base from V and 5 bases from J, with 10 bases between. There are 15 residues in the CDR3. The CDR3: CASSLTAGDNSPLHF. The CDR3 nucleotides read TGCGCCAGCAGCTTGACCGCAGGGGATAATTCACCCCTCCACTTT.

This clone was recorded many times. The V gene is TRBV11-3, the J gene TRBJ2-3, with D perhaps TRBD1 or TRBD2 (5 bases each). The germline V and J ends were trimmed by 3 bases and 5 bases, with 18 bases remaining between them. Germline V gene sequence: CDR1 SGHNT, CDR2 YENEEA. This CDR3 spans 16 amino acids. CDR3 in amino acids: CASSLDSGRGIDTQYF. The DNA of the CDR3 is TGTGCCAGCAGCTTGGACTCGGGACGAGGTATAGATACGCAGTATTTT.

The chain recombines TRBV18 with TRBJ2-1; D possibly corresponds to TRBD1 (5 bases). This CDR3 spans 12 amino acids. Trimming took 1 base from V and 15 from J, leaving 13 bases between them. Looked up from germline, CDR1 is KGHSH and CDR2 is LQKENI. In DNA form, the CDR3 reads TGTGCCAGCTCACCACGGCCAGGGTGGCTGTTCTTC. Translation gives CASSPRPGWLFF. The full variable domain, its missing parts supplied by reference TRBV18 and TRBJ2-1, is NAGVMQNPRHLVRRRGQEARLRCSPMKGHSHVYWYRQLPEEGLKFMVYLQKENIIDESGMPKERFSAEFPKEGPSILRIQQVVRGDSAAYFCASSPRPGWLFFGPGTRLTVL.

The J gene is TRBJ1-4, the V gene TRBV6-8; 7 bases line up with TRBD1. The V segment lost 4 bases and the J segment 8 bases; nucleotides outside the gene matches: 10. Germline V CDR1 and CDR2: MNHGY, SAAAGT. There are 15 residues in the CDR3. The CDR3 loop is CASSSGQALLEKLFF. CDR3 sequence (DNA): TGTGCCAGCAGTTCAGGACAGGCTTTACTCGAAAAACTGTTTTTT.

This clone has just a few counts. V is TRBV23-1 and J is TRBJ1-2; no firm D call. TRBV23-1 is labeled an ORF, and its function is uncertain. The V end was cut by 3 bases, the J end by 0 bases, with 8 bases between. The CDR3 is 14 residues long. This chain's CDR3 is CASSQSAANYGYTF. CDR3 nucleotides: TGCGCCAGCAGTCAGTCCGCAGCTAACTATGGCTACACCTTC.